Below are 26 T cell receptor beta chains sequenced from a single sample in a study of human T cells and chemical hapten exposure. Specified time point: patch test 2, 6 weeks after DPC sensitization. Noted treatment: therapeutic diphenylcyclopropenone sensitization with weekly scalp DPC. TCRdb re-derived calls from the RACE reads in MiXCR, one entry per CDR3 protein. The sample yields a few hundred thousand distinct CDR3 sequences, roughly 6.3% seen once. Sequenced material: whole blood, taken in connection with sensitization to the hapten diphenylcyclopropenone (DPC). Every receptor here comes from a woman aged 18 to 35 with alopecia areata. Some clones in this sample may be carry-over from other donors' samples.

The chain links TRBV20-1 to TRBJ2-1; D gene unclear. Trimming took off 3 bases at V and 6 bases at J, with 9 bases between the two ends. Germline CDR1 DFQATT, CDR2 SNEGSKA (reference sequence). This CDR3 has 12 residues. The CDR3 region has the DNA TGCAGTGCTAGGTACTCTTTCAATGAGCAGTTCTTC. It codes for CSARYSFNEQFF.

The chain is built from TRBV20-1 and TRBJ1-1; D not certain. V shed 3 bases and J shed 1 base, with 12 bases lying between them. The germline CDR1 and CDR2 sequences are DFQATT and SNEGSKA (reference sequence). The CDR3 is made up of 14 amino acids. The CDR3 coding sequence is TGCAGTGCTAGGTTACAAGATACGAACACTGAAGCTTTCTTT. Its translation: CSARLQDTNTEAFF.

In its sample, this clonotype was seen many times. CDR3 in amino acids: CASSRRLLEKLFF. CDR3 nucleotides: TGTGCCAGCAGTCGACGACTTCTTGAAAAACTGTTTTTT. V usage is TRBV12-3 or TRBV12-4 and J usage is TRBJ1-4; no definite D call. The CDR3 extends over 13 amino acids. V dropped 5 bases and J dropped 7 bases, with 11 bases sitting between them.

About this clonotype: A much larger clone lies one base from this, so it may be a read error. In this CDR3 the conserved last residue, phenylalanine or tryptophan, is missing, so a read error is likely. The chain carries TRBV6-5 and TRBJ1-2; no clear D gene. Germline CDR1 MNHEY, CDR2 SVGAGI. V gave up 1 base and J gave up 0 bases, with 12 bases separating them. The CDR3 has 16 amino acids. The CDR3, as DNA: TGTGCCAGCAGTTACTTGGCAGTGAGAGCTAACTATGGCTACACCTTA. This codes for CASSYLAVRANYGYTL.

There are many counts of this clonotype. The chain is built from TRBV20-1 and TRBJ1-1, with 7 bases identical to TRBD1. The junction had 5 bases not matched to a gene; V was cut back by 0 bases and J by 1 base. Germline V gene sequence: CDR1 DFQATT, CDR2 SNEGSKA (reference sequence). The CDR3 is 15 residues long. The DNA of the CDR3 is TGCAGTGCTAGAGACCCGAGGGGGCGGAACACTGAAGCTTTCTTT. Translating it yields CSARDPRGRNTEAFF.

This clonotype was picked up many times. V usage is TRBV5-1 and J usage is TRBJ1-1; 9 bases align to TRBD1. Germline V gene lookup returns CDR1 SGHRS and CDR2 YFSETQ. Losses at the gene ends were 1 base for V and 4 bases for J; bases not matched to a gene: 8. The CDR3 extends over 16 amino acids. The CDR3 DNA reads TGCGCCAGCAGCTTGCGGCCGACAGGGGGAAGCACTGAAGCTTTCTTT. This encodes CASSLRPTGGSTEAFF.

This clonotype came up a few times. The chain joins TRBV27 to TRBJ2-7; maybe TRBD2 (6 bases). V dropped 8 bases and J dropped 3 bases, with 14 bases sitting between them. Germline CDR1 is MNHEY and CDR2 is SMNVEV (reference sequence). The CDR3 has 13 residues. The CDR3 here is CASGEDRVYEQYF. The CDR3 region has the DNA TGTGCCAGCGGGGAGGATAGAGTCTACGAGCAGTACTTC.

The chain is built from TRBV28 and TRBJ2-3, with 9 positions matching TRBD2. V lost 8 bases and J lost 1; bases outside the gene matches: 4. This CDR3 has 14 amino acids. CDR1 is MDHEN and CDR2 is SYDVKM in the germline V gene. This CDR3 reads CASGRLAGTDTQYF. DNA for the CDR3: TGTGCCAGCGGCCGACTAGCGGGCACAGATACGCAGTATTTT.

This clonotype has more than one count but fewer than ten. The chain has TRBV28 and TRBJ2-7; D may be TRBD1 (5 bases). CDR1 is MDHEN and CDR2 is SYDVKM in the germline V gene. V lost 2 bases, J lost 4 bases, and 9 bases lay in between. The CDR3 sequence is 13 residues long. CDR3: CASSLSRAYEQYF. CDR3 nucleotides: TGTGCCAGCAGTTTAAGCAGGGCATACGAGCAGTACTTC.

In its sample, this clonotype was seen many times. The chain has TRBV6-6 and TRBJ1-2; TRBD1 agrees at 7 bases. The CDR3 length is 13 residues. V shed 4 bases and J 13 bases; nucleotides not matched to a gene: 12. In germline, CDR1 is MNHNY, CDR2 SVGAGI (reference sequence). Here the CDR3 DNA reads TGTGCCAGCAGTTTGATAACTGACAGGGCCCTCACCTTC. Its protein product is CASSLITDRALTF.

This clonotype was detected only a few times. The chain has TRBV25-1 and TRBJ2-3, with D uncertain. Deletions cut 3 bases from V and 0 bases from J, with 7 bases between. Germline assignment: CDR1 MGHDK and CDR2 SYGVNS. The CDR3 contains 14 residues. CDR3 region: CASSDPSSTDTQYF. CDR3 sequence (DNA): TGTGCCAGCAGTGACCCCTCTAGCACAGATACGCAGTATTTT.

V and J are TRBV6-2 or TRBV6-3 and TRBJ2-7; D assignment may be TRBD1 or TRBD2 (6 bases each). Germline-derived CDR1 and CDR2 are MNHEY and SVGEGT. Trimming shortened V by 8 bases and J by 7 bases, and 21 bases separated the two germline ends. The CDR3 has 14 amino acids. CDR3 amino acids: CASAPGGTKEEQYF. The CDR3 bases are TGTGCCAGCGCGCCTGGCGGGACAAAGGAAGAGCAGTACTTC.

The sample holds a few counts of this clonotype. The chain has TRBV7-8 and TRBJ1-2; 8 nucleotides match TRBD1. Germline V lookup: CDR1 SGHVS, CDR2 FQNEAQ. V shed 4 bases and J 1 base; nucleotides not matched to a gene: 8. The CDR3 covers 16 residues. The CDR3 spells CASSSGQALLNYGYTF. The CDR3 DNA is TGTGCCAGCAGCTCGGGACAGGCTTTACTTAACTATGGCTACACCTTC.

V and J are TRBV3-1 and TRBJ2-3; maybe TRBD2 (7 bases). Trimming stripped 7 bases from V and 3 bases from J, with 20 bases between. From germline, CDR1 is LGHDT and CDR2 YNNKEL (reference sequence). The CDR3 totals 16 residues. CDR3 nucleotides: TGTGCCAGCACCTCTTCAGGCGGGGGCAGGACAGATACGCAGTATTTT. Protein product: CASTSSGGGRTDTQYF.

The CDR3 here is CASSQVRRPDTQYF. CDR3 DNA sequence: TGCGCCAGCAGCCAAGTCCGACGCCCAGATACGCAGTATTTT. This chain joins TRBV4-3 and TRBJ2-3; D call uncertain. The CDR3 totals 14 residues. With 1 base removed from V and 4 bases from J, the gap between germline ends came to 9 bases. The germline gives CDR1 LGHNA, CDR2 YSLEER.

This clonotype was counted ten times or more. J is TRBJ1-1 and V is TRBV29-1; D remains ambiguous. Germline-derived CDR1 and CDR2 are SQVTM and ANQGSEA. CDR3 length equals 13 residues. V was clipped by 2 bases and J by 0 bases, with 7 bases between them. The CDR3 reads CSVERQLNTEAFF. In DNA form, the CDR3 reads TGCAGCGTTGAACGGCAGCTGAACACTGAAGCTTTCTTT.

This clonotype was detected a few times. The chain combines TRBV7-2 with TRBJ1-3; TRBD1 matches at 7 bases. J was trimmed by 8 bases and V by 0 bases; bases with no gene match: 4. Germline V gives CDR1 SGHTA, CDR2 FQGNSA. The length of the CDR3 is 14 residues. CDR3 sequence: CASSLATGIHTIYF. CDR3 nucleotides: TGTGCCAGCAGCTTAGCGACAGGGATTCACACCATATATTTT.

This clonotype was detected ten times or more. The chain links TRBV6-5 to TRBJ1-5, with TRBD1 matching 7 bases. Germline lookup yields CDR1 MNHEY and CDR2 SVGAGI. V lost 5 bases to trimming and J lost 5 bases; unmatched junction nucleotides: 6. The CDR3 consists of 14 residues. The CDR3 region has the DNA TGTGCCAGCAGTCGAGGGACAGACTATCAGCCCCAGCATTTT. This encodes CASSRGTDYQPQHF.

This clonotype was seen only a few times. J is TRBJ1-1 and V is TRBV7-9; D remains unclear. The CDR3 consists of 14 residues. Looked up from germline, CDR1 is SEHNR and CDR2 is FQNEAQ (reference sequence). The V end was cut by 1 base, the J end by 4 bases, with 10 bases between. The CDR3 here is CASSLVQEGTEAFF. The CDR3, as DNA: TGTGCCAGCAGCTTAGTGCAGGAAGGCACTGAAGCTTTCTTT.

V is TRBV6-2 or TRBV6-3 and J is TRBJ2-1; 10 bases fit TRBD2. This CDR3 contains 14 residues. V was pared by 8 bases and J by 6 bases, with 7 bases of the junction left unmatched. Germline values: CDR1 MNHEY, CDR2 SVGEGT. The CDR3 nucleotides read TGTGCCAGCGAGTTAGCGGGGGGTGTCAATGAGCAGTTCTTC. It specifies CASELAGGVNEQFF.

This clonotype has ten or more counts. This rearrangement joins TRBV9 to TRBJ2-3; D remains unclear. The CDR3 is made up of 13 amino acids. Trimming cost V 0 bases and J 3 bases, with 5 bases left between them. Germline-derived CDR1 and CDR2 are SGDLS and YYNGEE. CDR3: CASSVVRTDTQYF. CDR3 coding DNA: TGTGCCAGCAGCGTAGTGCGGACAGATACGCAGTATTTT.

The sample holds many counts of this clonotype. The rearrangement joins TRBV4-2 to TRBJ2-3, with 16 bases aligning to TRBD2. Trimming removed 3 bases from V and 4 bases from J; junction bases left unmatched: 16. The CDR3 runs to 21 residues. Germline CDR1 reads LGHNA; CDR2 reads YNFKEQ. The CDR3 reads CASSHAAGTSGGAGYADTQYF. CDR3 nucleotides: TGTGCCAGCAGCCACGCCGCCGGGACTAGCGGGGGGGCCGGTTATGCAGATACGCAGTATTTT.

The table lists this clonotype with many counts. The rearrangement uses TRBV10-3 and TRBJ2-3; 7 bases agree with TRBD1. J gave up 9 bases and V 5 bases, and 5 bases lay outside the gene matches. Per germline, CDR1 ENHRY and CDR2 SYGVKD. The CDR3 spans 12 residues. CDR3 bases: TGTGCCATCAGTCCAGGGGGATCAACGCAGTATTTT. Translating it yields CAISPGGSTQYF.

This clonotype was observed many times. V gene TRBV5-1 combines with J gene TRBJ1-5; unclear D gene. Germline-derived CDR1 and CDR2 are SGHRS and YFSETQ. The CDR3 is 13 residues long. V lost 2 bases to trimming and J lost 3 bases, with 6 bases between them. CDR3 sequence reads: CASSFDHNQPQHF. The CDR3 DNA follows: TGCGCCAGCAGCTTCGACCACAATCAGCCCCAGCATTTT.

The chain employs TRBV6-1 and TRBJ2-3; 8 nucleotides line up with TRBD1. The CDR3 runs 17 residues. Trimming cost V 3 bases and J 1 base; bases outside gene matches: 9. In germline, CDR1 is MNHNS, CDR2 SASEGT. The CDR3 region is CASSELSGGWGTDTQYF. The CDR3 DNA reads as TGTGCCAGCAGTGAGTTATCAGGGGGCTGGGGCACAGATACGCAGTATTTT.

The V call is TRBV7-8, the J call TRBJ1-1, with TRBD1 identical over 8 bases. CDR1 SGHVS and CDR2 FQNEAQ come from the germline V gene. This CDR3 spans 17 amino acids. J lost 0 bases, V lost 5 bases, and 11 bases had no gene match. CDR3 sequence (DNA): TGTGCCAGCAGCCGCGGCACAGGGGGTACCATGAACACTGAAGCTTTCTTT. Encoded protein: CASSRGTGGTMNTEAFF.